This TCR beta chain was retrieved from a study of PD-L1 blockade in urothelial cancer. Study-wide background: Bladder-origin urothelial cancer in males described about 90% of the 29 patients. Median blood clonality was roughly 0.072, with 86,000 or so unique TCRs.

The V and J ends lost 4 bases and 2 bases respectively, with 13 bases between them. Germline CDR1 SGHRS, CDR2 YFSETQ. The CDR3 is 16 amino acids. Time point described: peripheral blood 6 weeks after treatment start. Between 1 and 8 samples, pretreatment and on-treatment, were given by each patient. Assay: immunoSEQ multiplex PCR; the TCRdb copy retains only in-frame clones and omits some. The sample records tens of thousands of clones, roughly three quarters being singletons. This chain joins TRBV5-1 and TRBJ2-6; perhaps TRBD1 as D (5 bases). This clonotype was obtained from a man aged 70-80 years with urothelial cancer. This specimen consisted of PBMCs, obtained around atezolizumab (anti-PD-L1) treatment. The CDR3 DNA reads TGCGCCAGCAGCGTCTCTCAGGGTGCTGGGGCCAACGTCCTGACTTTC. Translation: CASSVSQGAGANVLTF.